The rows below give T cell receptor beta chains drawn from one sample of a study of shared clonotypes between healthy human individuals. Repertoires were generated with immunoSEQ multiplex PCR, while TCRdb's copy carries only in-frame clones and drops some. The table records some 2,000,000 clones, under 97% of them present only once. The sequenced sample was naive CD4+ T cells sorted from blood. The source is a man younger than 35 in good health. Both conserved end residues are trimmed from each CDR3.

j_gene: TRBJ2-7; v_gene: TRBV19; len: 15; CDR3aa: ASIPPREDRAVYEQY
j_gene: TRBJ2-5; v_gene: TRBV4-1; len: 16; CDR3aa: ASSPGGIGGAFQETQY
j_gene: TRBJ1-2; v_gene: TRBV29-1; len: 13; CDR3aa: SVDPLGGRIYGYT
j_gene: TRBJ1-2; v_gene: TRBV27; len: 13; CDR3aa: ASSLTTASNYGYT
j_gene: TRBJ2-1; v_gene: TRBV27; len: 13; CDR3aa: ASRGGQGALGEQF
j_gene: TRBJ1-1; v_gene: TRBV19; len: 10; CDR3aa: ASSQRESEAF
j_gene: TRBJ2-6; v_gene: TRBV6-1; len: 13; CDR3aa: ASSPGEAGANALT
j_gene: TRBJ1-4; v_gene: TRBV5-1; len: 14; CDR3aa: ASSLGQGAGNEKLF
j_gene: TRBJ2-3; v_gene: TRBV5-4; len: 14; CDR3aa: ASSLLAGQSTDTQY
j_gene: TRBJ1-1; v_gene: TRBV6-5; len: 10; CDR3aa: ASGRADTEAF
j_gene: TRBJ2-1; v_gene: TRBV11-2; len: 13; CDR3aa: ASSLISGRDNEQF
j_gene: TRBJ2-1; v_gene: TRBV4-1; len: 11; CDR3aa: ASSQRDSNEQF
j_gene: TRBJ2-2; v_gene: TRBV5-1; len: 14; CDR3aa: ASSWSARGSTGELF
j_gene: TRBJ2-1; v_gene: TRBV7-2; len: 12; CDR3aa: ASSPGQPPNEQF
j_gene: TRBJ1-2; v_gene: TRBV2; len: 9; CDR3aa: ASILWGGYT
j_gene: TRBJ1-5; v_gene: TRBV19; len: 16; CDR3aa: ASSVDPDRGGRNQPQH
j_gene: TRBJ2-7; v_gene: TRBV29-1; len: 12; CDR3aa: SAGAGDISYEQY
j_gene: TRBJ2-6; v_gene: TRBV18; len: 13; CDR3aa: ASSPQGAGANVLT
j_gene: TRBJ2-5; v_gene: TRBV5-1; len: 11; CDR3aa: ASSTGVGETQY
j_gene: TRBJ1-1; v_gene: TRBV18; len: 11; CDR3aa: ASSLFANTEAF
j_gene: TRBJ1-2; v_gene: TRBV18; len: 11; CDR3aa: ASSLTANYGYT
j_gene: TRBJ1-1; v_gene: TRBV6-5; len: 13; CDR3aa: ASSSGSEGNTEAF
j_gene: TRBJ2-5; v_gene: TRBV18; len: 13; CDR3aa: ASSPLPNLLETQY
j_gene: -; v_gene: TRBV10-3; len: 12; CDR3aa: AISELGLAYEQY
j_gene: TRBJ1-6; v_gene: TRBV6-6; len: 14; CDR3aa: ASSYAYREGNSPLH
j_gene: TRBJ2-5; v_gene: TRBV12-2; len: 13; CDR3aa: ASRGAGGRSETQY
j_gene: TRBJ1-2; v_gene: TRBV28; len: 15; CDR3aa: ASSSYRDRDKNYGYT
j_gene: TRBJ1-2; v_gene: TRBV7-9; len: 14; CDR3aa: ASSLAHPRANYGYT
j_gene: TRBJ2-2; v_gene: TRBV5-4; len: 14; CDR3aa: ASSAGTGISTGELF
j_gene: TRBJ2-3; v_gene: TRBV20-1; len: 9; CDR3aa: SGGSTDTQY
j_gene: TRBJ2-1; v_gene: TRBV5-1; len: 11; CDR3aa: ASSGTVYNEQF
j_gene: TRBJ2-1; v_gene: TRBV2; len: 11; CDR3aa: ASSELAPDEQF
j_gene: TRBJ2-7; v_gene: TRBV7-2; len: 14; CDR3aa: ASSLAGTSGAYEQY
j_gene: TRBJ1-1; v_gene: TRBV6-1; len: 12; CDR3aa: ASSKRGSPNEAF
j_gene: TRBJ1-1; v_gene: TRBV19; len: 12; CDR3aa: ASSTDTWNTEAF
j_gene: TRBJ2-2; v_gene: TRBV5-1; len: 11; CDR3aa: ASKYRDTGELF
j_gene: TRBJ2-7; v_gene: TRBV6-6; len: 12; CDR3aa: ASSTTGDSYEQY
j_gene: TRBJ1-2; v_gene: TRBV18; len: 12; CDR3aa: ASSTGGAGYGYT
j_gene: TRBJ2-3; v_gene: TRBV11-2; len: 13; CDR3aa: ASSLVASSTDTQY
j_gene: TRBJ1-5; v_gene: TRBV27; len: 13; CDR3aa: ASSFDGVGGQPQH
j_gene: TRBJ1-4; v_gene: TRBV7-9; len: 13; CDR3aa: ASSLSEVPNEKLF
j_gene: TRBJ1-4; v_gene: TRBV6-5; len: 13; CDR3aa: ASSPPPPTNEKLF
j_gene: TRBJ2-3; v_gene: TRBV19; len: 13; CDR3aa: ASSISWRNTDTQY
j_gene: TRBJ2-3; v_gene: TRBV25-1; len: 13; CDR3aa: ASSELAQGTDTQY
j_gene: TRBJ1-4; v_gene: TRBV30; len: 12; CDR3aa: AWRHRDRNEKLF
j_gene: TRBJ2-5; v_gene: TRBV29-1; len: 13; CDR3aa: SVKQVLVGGETQY
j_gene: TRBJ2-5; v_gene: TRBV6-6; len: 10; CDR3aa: ASSPSQETQY
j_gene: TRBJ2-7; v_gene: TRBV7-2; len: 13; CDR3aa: ASSLEAGSPYEQY
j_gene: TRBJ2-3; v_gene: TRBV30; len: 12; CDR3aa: AWRSGAGTDTQY
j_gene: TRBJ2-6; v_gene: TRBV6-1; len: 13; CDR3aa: ASNRQASGANVLT
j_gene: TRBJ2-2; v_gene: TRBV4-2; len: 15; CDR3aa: ASSQDYQVSNTGELF
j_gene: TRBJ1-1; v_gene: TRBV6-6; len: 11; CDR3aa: ASSYSNGYEAF
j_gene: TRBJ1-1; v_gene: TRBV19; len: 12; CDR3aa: ASRSFFGGTEAF
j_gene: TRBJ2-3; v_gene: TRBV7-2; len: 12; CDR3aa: ASSAQGVSDTQY